The 19 T cell receptor beta chains listed next were all sequenced from one sample in a study of T cell repertoires in aging, cancer and after chemotherapy. The template was genomic DNA from peripheral blood, not RNA. TRB rearrangements spanning V, D and J were amplified using mixed TRB-A/B primers. TCRdb reanalysed the multiplex PCR reads using MiXCR and keeps one entry per CDR3 protein. The sample lists 7,000 to 10,000 distinct CDR3 sequences; less than 65% were seen once. Sequencing input: blood. The receptor source for this set is a human donor with a solid tumor.

The chain uses TRBV6-1 and TRBJ1-2; D is uncertain. Germline assignment: CDR1 MNHNS and CDR2 SASEGT. The CDR3 length is 15 residues. V was pared by 7 bases and J by 5 bases, with 20 bases between. The CDR3 sequence: CASNKMGSDLYGYTF. The CDR3 DNA sequence: TGTGCCAGCAACAAAATGGGGTCGGATCTTTATGGCTACACCTTC.

The chain combines TRBV7-2 with TRBJ2-5; 13 bases are shared with TRBD2. The J segment lost 4 bases and the V segment lost 5 bases, leaving 7 bases of the junction unmatched. Germline V gives CDR1 SGHTA, CDR2 FQGNSA. This CDR3 has 16 amino acids. Here the CDR3 reads CASSKGLAGRGETQYF. Here the CDR3 DNA reads TGTGCCAGCAGCAAGGGACTAGCGGGAAGGGGAGAGACCCAGTACTTC.

This clonotype occurred a few times. The chain carries TRBV20-1 and TRBJ1-2; weak D call: TRBD1 (6 bases). V was shortened by 6 bases and J by 8 bases, with 16 bases between the two germline ends. This CDR3 has 12 amino acids. The germline gives CDR1 DFQATT, CDR2 SNEGSKA (reference sequence). The CDR3 region has the DNA TGCAGTGCCCGCGGGGGGGCGCAAGGCTACACCTTC. Its translation: CSARGGAQGYTF.

The J gene is TRBJ2-7, the V gene TRBV19, with D possibly called TRBD1 or TRBD2 (5 bases each). Trimming took off 5 bases at V and 2 bases at J, with 13 bases between the two ends. Germline assignment: CDR1 LNHDA and CDR2 SQIVND (reference sequence). This CDR3 is built from 14 residues. CDR3 amino acids: CASSESRDPYEQYF. DNA of the CDR3: TGTGCCAGTAGTGAGAGTAGGGACCCCTACGAGCAGTACTTC.

Only a few counts were recorded for this clonotype. The chain carries TRBV6-1 and TRBJ2-1, with D possibly TRBD1 on 6 matching bases. Trimming removed 11 bases from V and 12 bases from J, with 20 bases in between. This CDR3 is built from 12 residues. Germline V lookup: CDR1 MNHNS, CDR2 SASEGT. The CDR3 sequence: CASHQGFSGQFF. The CDR3 DNA is TGTGCCTCCCACCAGGGGTTTAGTGGGCAGTTCTTC.

CDR3 nucleotides: TGCAGTGCTCAGGGATGGGGGGACTCCTATAATTCACCCCTCCACTTT. Protein sequence: CSAQGWGDSYNSPLHF. The chain links TRBV20-1 to TRBJ1-6; D is possibly TRBD1 (5 bases). The V end was cut by 5 bases, the J end by 0 bases, with 14 bases between. Germline V gives CDR1 DFQATT, CDR2 SNEGSKA (reference sequence). This CDR3 is built from 16 residues.

In this sample, this clonotype turned up once. The genes are TRBV6-6 and TRBJ1-2, with no clear D. The CDR3 spans 12 residues. Trimming cost V 6 bases and J 8 bases, with 13 bases left between them. CDR1 MNHNY and CDR2 SVGAGI come from the germline V gene (reference sequence). The CDR3 DNA is TGTGCCAGCAGCCCTGGACCTTTGGGCTACACCTTC. Translating gives CASSPGPLGYTF.

The chain employs TRBV28 and TRBJ1-2; D perhaps matches TRBD1 (5 bases). Germline V gene sequence: CDR1 MDHEN, CDR2 SYDVKM. This CDR3 is built from 14 residues. Trimming stripped 6 bases from V and 3 bases from J, with 14 bases between. CDR3: CASSLPRGDYGYTF. CDR3 DNA: TGTGCCAGCAGCCTACCCCGGGGGGACTATGGCTACACCTTC.

To note about this clonotype: At one boundary the junction diverges from the germline segment, which might be a read error. V gene TRBV6-1 combines with J gene TRBJ1-2; D remains unclear. CDR3 length equals 16 residues. CDR1 and CDR2 from the germline V gene are MNHNS and SASEGT. The CDR3 loop is CASTEPRDARVYGYTF. The CDR3 DNA reads as TGTGCCAGCACTGAACCGAGAGACGCGCGTGTCTATGGCTACACCTTC.

CDR3 region: CASSWTSGRDEQYF. The CDR3 nucleotides read TGTGCCAGCAGTTGGACTAGCGGGAGGGACGAGCAGTACTTC. V gene TRBV27 combines with J gene TRBJ2-7; 15 positions agree with TRBD2. CDR1 is MNHEY and CDR2 is SMNVEV in the germline V gene (reference sequence). The CDR3 is made up of 14 amino acids. J was trimmed by 5 bases and V by 4 bases; bases with no gene match: 0.

This chain links TRBV20-1 with TRBJ2-1; D perhaps matches TRBD2 (6 bases). V shed 0 bases and J shed 0 bases, with 12 bases lying between them. CDR1 and CDR2 from the germline V gene are DFQATT and SNEGSKA (reference sequence). The CDR3 spans 16 residues. CDR3 DNA sequence: TGCAGTGCTAGAGAGAAGCGGGTTGTCTCCTACAATGAGCAGTTCTTC. Amino acids: CSAREKRVVSYNEQFF.

The chain joins TRBV7-2 to TRBJ1-3, with TRBD1 as a possible D gene (6 bases). Trimming shortened V by 7 bases and J by 5 bases, and 15 bases separated the two germline ends. The CDR3 is 14 amino acids. Germline loops: CDR1 SGHTA, CDR2 FQGNSA. CDR3 nucleotides: TGTGCCAGCATCTTGGGGGGCACTAGAAACACCATATATTTT. This encodes CASILGGTRNTIYF.

The sample holds a few counts of this clonotype. This chain uses TRBV28 with TRBJ1-2; 8 bases map to TRBD1. V dropped 5 bases and J dropped 0; count of bases not matched to a gene: 2. CDR1 and CDR2 from the germline V gene are MDHEN and SYDVKM. The CDR3 is 14 amino acids. The CDR3 bases are TGTGCCAGCAGTAGGACAGGGTCTAACTATGGCTACACCTTC. Translating gives CASSRTGSNYGYTF.

The chain employs TRBV6-2 or TRBV6-3 and TRBJ2-6; no clear D gene. Trimming took 2 bases from V and 0 from J, leaving 8 bases between them. CDR3 length: 16 residues. From germline, CDR1 is MNHEY and CDR2 SVGEGT. The CDR3 DNA reads TGTGCCAGCAGTTACCCCCCGGGCTCTGGGGCCAACGTCCTGACTTTC. Amino acids: CASSYPPGSGANVLTF.

This clonotype was observed a handful of times. The chain couples TRBV29-1 to TRBJ1-2, with D uncertain. Germline values: CDR1 SQVTM, CDR2 ANQGSEA. Trimming cost V 3 bases and J 8 bases, with 16 bases left between them. This CDR3 is built from 13 residues. The CDR3 sequence is CSVDPEREEGYTF. The CDR3 coding sequence is TGCAGCGTTGACCCCGAAAGGGAGGAAGGCTACACCTTC.

The chain couples TRBV7-2 to TRBJ2-5, with TRBD2 as a possible D gene (6 bases). Trimming shortened V by 0 bases and J by 2 bases, and 7 bases separated the two germline ends. The CDR3 is 14 amino acids. Germline CDR1 is SGHTA and CDR2 is FQGNSA. CDR3 in DNA: TGTGCCAGCAGCTTAGCTCGGGGGCAAGAGACCCAGTACTTC. Protein product: CASSLARGQETQYF.

The chain uses TRBV30 and TRBJ2-7; a possible D gene is TRBD2 (6 bases). Per germline, CDR1 GTSNPN and CDR2 SVGIG (reference sequence). Trimming took 3 bases from V and 0 from J, leaving 6 bases between them. This CDR3 is built from 12 residues. The CDR3 bases are TGTGCCTGGAGGGACTACTCCTACGAGCAGTACTTC. Protein product: CAWRDYSYEQYF. Looking up the rest from reference TRBV30 and TRBJ2-7 gives the full variable domain: SQTIHQWPATLVQPVGSPLSLECTVEGTSNPNLYWYRQAAGRGLQLLFYSVGIGQISSEVPQNLSASRPQDRQFILSSKKLLLSDSGFYLCAWRDYSYEQYFGPGTRLTVT.

The chain combines TRBV30 with TRBJ2-2; 10 bases align to TRBD2. From germline, CDR1 is GTSNPN and CDR2 SVGIG (reference sequence). Germline trimming cut 4 bases from V and 5 bases from J; bases unmatched to any gene: 7. CDR3 size: 15 residues. In DNA form, the CDR3 reads TGTGCCTGGAAGGAGCGGGAGGGAGATACCGGGGAGCTGTTTTTT. This encodes CAWKEREGDTGELFF.

The chain joins TRBV28 to TRBJ2-7, with a possible D match to TRBD2 (5 bases). The ends were cut back, 2 bases at V and 5 bases at J, with 7 bases in the middle. The CDR3 runs to 12 residues. Germline loops: CDR1 MDHEN, CDR2 SYDVKM. The CDR3 loop reads CASSLGGDEQYF. The CDR3 bases are TGTGCCAGCAGTTTAGGAGGAGACGAGCAGTACTTC. Full variable domain (rest looked up from reference TRBV28 and TRBJ2-7): DVKVTQSSRYLVKRTGEKVFLECVQDMDHENMFWYRQDPGLGLRLIYFSYDVKMKEKGDIPEGYSVSREKKERFSLILESASTNQTSMYLCASSLGGDEQYFGPGTRLTVT.